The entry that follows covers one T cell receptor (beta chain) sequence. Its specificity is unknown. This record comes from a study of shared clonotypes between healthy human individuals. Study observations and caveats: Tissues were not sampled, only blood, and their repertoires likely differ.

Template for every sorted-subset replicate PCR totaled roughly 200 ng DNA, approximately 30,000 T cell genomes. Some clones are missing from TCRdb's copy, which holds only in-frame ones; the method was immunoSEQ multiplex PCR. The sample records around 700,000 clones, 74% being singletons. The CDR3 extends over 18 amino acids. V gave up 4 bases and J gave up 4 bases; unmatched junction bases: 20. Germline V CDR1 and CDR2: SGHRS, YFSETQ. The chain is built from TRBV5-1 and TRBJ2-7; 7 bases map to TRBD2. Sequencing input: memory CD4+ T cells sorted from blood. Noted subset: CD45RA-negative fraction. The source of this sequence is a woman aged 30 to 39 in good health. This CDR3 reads CASSPLFASQRDGYEQYF. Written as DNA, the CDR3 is TGCGCCAGCAGCCCTCTATTTGCTTCACAGCGGGACGGTTACGAGCAGTACTTC. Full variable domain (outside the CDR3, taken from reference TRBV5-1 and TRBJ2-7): KAGVTQTPRYLIKTRGQQVTLSCSPISGHRSVSWYQQTPGQGLQFLFEYFSETQRNKGNFPGRFSGRQFSNSRSEMNVSTLELGDSALYLCASSPLFASQRDGYEQYFGPGTRLTVT.